Presented here are 27 T cell receptor beta chains from one specimen sequenced in a study of T cell responses to AZD1222 COVID-19 vaccine. The repertoire was sequenced with immunoSEQ multiplex PCR; TCRdb's copy has only in-frame clones and lacks some. This table has 250,000 to 300,000 clones, approximately 94% appearing once. Sequenced here: peripheral blood, sampled 28 days after the second AZD1222 dose. The receptor set was obtained from an adult who received the AZD1222 COVID-19 vaccine.

The V gene is TRBV2, the J gene TRBJ2-1; 8 bases align to TRBD1. The J segment lost 9 bases and the V segment lost 2 bases, leaving 9 bases of the junction unmatched. CDR1 is SNHLY and CDR2 is FYNNEI in the germline V gene. There are 15 residues in the CDR3. The CDR3 region has the DNA TGTGCCAGCAGTGAACGGACAGGGCTCTACGGTGAGCAGTTCTTC. Its protein product is CASSERTGLYGEQFF. Full variable domain (missing parts from reference TRBV2 and TRBJ2-1): EPEVTQTPSHQVTQMGQEVILRCVPISNHLYFYWYRQILGQKVEFLVSFYNNEISEKSEIFDDQFSVERPDGSNFTLKIRSTKLEDSAMYFCASSERTGLYGEQFFGPGTRLTVL.

The rearrangement uses TRBV28 and TRBJ2-7, with D hard to call. Germline lookup yields CDR1 MDHEN and CDR2 SYDVKM. The CDR3 runs 14 residues. With 2 bases removed from V and 2 bases from J, the gap between germline ends came to 10 bases. For the CDR3, the DNA is TGTGCCAGCAGTTTAAGGCCGATAACCTACGAGCAGTACTTC. It encodes CASSLRPITYEQYF. Looking up the rest from reference TRBV28 and TRBJ2-7 gives the full variable domain: DVKVTQSSRYLVKRTGEKVFLECVQDMDHENMFWYRQDPGLGLRLIYFSYDVKMKEKGDIPEGYSVSREKKERFSLILESASTNQTSMYLCASSLRPITYEQYFGPGTRLTVT.

This chain joins TRBV27 and TRBJ2-3, with 7 positions matching TRBD1. V trimming: 6 bases; J trimming: 0 bases; junction bases outside the gene matches: 15. The CDR3 consists of 18 residues. From germline, CDR1 is MNHEY and CDR2 SMNVEV (reference sequence). The CDR3 DNA is TGTGCCAGCAGATCTTACAGGGGTCCCACGCTGAGCACAGATACGCAGTATTTT. It encodes CASRSYRGPTLSTDTQYF.

V gene TRBV4-2 combines with J gene TRBJ2-1; TRBD2 matches 10 bases. Germline CDR1 and CDR2: LGHNA and YNFKEQ. The CDR3 consists of 15 residues. The junction had 8 bases not matched to a gene; V was cut back by 4 bases and J by 8 bases. Here the CDR3 reads CASSRGTSGMYEQFF. The CDR3 DNA reads TGTGCCAGCAGCCGCGGCACTAGCGGGATGTATGAGCAGTTCTTC.

V is TRBV28 and J is TRBJ1-5, with D perhaps matching TRBD1 (6 bases). From germline, CDR1 is MDHEN and CDR2 SYDVKM. The V and J ends lost 3 bases and 5 bases respectively, with 20 bases between them. The length of the CDR3 is 17 residues. CDR3 amino acids: CASSFLPGQPRYQPQHF. The CDR3 DNA reads TGTGCCAGCAGTTTTCTCCCCGGACAGCCCAGGTATCAGCCCCAGCATTTT.

This chain uses TRBV2 with TRBJ1-2; unclear D gene. CDR3 length equals 15 residues. The ends were cut back, 2 bases at V and 0 bases at J, with 10 bases in the middle. Germline lookup yields CDR1 SNHLY and CDR2 FYNNEI. In DNA form, the CDR3 reads TGTGCCAGCAGTGAATGGCGGGGAGCTAACTATGGCTACACCTTC. Translated, it gives CASSEWRGANYGYTF.

V is TRBV19 and J is TRBJ1-1; 9 positions match TRBD1. CDR3 length: 16 residues. J lost 10 bases, V lost 1 base, and 13 bases had no gene match. CDR1 is LNHDA and CDR2 is SQIVND in the germline V gene (reference sequence). The CDR3 DNA reads TGTGCCAGTAGTATAGGGGGAACAGGGGGCCCATCCGCAGCTTTCTTT. It translates to CASSIGGTGGPSAAFF. The full variable domain, rest sourced from reference TRBV19 and TRBJ1-1, is DGGITQSPKYLFRKEGQNVTLSCEQNLNHDAMYWYRQDPGQGLRLIYYSQIVNDFQKGDIAEGYSVSREKKESFPLTVTSAQKNPTAFYLCASSIGGTGGPSAAFFGQGTRLTVV.

The chain employs TRBV27 and TRBJ2-1; D is perhaps TRBD2 (6 bases). Germline-derived CDR1 and CDR2 are MNHEY and SMNVEV (reference sequence). V was pared by 9 bases and J by 7 bases, with 16 bases between. The CDR3 is 13 amino acids. CDR3 nucleotides: TGTGCCAGTAGAGCCACGGGGGATAATGAGCAGTTCTTC. Translation gives CASRATGDNEQFF.

J is TRBJ2-7 and V is TRBV6-5; TRBD1 might be the D (6 bases). V was cut by 2 bases and J by 4 bases, with 15 bases left in between. CDR1 is MNHEY and CDR2 is SVGAGI in the germline V gene. This CDR3 contains 15 residues. CDR3 nucleotides: TGTGCCAGCAGTTACCCAGGGCAGGGGAATTACGAGCAGTACTTC. This translates into CASSYPGQGNYEQYF.

The chain couples TRBV7-8 to TRBJ1-1, with D possibly TRBD1 on 6 matching bases. Trimming took 2 bases from V and 1 from J, leaving 8 bases between them. Germline V CDR1 and CDR2: SGHVS, FQNEAQ. This CDR3 has 14 amino acids. CDR3 loop: CASSLKTGNTEAFF. The CDR3 DNA reads as TGTGCCAGCAGCTTAAAGACAGGGAACACTGAAGCTTTCTTT.

V usage is TRBV24-1 and J usage is TRBJ2-2, with no clear D. The germline V gene encodes CDR1 KGHDR and CDR2 SFDVKD. The CDR3 length is 16 residues. Trimming took 0 bases from V and 5 from J, leaving 12 bases between them. The CDR3 coding sequence is TGTGCCACCAGTGATTTGGGGCGGTCCGAAACCGGGGAGCTGTTTTTT. Translation gives CATSDLGRSETGELFF.

The V call is TRBV3-1 (or the pseudogene TRBV3-2), the J call TRBJ1-6, with 9 bases fitting TRBD1. This CDR3 is 15 amino acids long. J gave up 9 bases and V 4 bases, and 7 bases lay outside the gene matches. Germline values: CDR1 LGHDT, CDR2 YNNKEL (reference sequence). The CDR3 DNA reads as TGTGCCAGCAGCCTCGGGACAGGGATAGGTTCACCCCTCCACTTT. This codes for CASSLGTGIGSPLHF.

The chain joins TRBV14 to TRBJ2-1; 13 bases fit TRBD2. CDR3 length: 16 residues. Germline CDR1 is SGHDN and CDR2 is FVKESK. J lost 4 bases, V lost 0 bases, and 0 bases had no gene match. CDR3: CASSQEGLAGYNEQFF. The CDR3 nucleotides read TGTGCCAGCAGCCAAGAGGGACTAGCGGGGTACAATGAGCAGTTCTTC. Full variable domain (missing parts from reference TRBV14 and TRBJ2-1): EAGVTQFPSHSVIEKGQTVTLRCDPISGHDNLYWYRRVMGKEIKFLLHFVKESKQDESGMPNNRFLAERTGGTYSTLKVQPAELEDSGVYFCASSQEGLAGYNEQFFGPGTRLTVL.

The chain uses TRBV5-1 and TRBJ2-7; D possibly uses TRBD1 or TRBD2 (5 bases each). V lost 0 bases, J lost 3 bases, and 13 bases lay in between. The CDR3 length is 15 residues. Germline CDR1 is SGHRS and CDR2 is YFSETQ. As DNA, the CDR3 is TGCGCCAGCAGCTTGGGGGGGTATTCCTACTACGAGCAGTACTTC. Its translation: CASSLGGYSYYEQYF.

The rearrangement links TRBV19 to TRBJ2-5; 8 bases map to TRBD2. The CDR3 is 13 amino acids. V shed 6 bases, J shed 4 bases, and the junction held 4 bases outside the gene matches. In germline, CDR1 is LNHDA, CDR2 SQIVND (reference sequence). CDR3 in amino acids: CASRPGGRETQYF. Written as DNA, the CDR3 is TGTGCCAGTAGACCGGGAGGGCGAGAGACCCAGTACTTC.

The chain has TRBV27 and TRBJ2-2; the D is unclear. The CDR3 has 15 amino acids. Trimming cost V 5 bases and J 0 bases, with 10 bases left between them. The germline CDR1 and CDR2 sequences are MNHEY and SMNVEV (reference sequence). CDR3 protein: CASSRRWANTGELFF. The CDR3 DNA is TGTGCCAGCAGTCGCCGGTGGGCGAACACCGGGGAGCTGTTTTTT.

This rearrangement joins TRBV29-1 to TRBJ1-2; D remains ambiguous. This CDR3 contains 14 residues. CDR1 is SQVTM, CDR2 ANQGSEA, per germline. Trimming stripped 8 bases from V and 6 bases from J, with 22 bases between. CDR3 sequence: CSTTRMGPGDGYTF. The CDR3 DNA reads as TGCAGCACCACGAGGATGGGCCCCGGAGATGGCTACACCTTC.

This sequence joins TRBV9 and TRBJ1-1, with D possibly matching TRBD1 (5 bases). The CDR3 totals 13 residues. The V gene lost 4 bases and the J gene lost 1 base, with 8 bases spanning the gap. Germline CDR1 and CDR2: SGDLS and YYNGEE. The CDR3 spells CASSLRANTEAFF. The CDR3 nucleotides are TGTGCCAGCAGCCTCAGGGCGAACACTGAAGCTTTCTTT.

This chain connects TRBV6-2 or TRBV6-3 to TRBJ2-7; 8 positions agree with TRBD2. Germline V gives CDR1 MNHEY, CDR2 SVGEGT. The CDR3 spans 16 residues. Trimming cost V 5 bases and J 7 bases; bases outside gene matches: 16. The CDR3 nucleotides are TGTGCCAGCAGTCCCCTGATGCTGCGGGAGGTAAGGGAGCAGTACTTC. As protein: CASSPLMLREVREQYF.

The rearrangement links TRBV2 to TRBJ1-6; D not certain. The CDR3 sequence is 14 residues long. Germline-derived CDR1 and CDR2 are SNHLY and FYNNEI. Trimming stripped 7 bases from V and 0 bases from J, with 7 bases between. The CDR3 DNA reads TGTGCCAGCAAAGAGAGCTCCTATAATTCACCCCTCCACTTT. It encodes CASKESSYNSPLHF.

This chain connects TRBV7-3 to TRBJ2-7, with 8 bases fitting TRBD1. Germline V lookup: CDR1 SGHTA, CDR2 FQGTGA. This CDR3 is 14 amino acids long. Losses at the gene ends were 2 bases for V and 3 bases for J; bases not matched to a gene: 3. CDR3 bases: TGTGCCAGCAGCTTAGACAGGGGTGGCTACGAGCAGTACTTC. The encoded protein is CASSLDRGGYEQYF.

The V gene is TRBV10-1, the J gene TRBJ2-7; TRBD1 or TRBD2 may be the D gene (5 bases each). The CDR3 loop spans 13 amino acids. Germline-derived CDR1 and CDR2 are WNHNN and SYGVQD (reference sequence). Trimming removed 4 bases from V and 7 bases from J, with 14 bases in between. The DNA for the CDR3 is TGCGCCAGCAGTGGAGGGACGGGCGGGGAGCAGTACTTC. The encoded protein is CASSGGTGGEQYF.

The genes are TRBV10-1 and TRBJ2-1, with TRBD2 matching over 7 bases. The CDR3 loop spans 16 amino acids. Germline values: CDR1 WNHNN, CDR2 SYGVQD (reference sequence). The J segment lost 5 bases and the V segment lost 0 bases, leaving 7 bases of the junction unmatched. CDR3 bases: TGCGCCAGCAGTGAGTCAGGAACGGGAGGACACAATGAGCAGTTCTTC. Translating it yields CASSESGTGGHNEQFF.

The V call is TRBV27, the J call TRBJ2-4; D tentatively reads TRBD1 or TRBD2 (5 bases each). The V end lost 0 bases, the J end lost 6 bases, and 12 bases lay between the germline ends. CDR1 is MNHEY and CDR2 is SMNVEV in the germline V gene (reference sequence). The CDR3 covers 15 residues. Written as DNA, the CDR3 is TGTGCCAGCAGTTTATCGGACAAGGGAGTAAACATTCAGTACTTC. Translating gives CASSLSDKGVNIQYF.

V gene TRBV21-1 combines with J gene TRBJ2-1; the tabulated D call, TRBD2, remains unverified against the DNA. TRBV21-1 is a pseudogene. This CDR3 has 14 residues. The chain's CDR3 is CASSKPRTNSEQFF. The CDR3 coding sequence is TGTGCCAGCAGCAAACCTAGGACTAATAGTGAGCAGTTCTTC.

The V gene is TRBV28, the J gene TRBJ1-4; TRBD1 is a possible D gene (5 bases). The CDR3 totals 15 residues. The germline V gene encodes CDR1 MDHEN and CDR2 SYDVKM. Trimming pared 3 bases from V and 7 bases from J, leaving 15 bases between. The CDR3 bases are TGTGCCAGCAGTTTCGTGGGGGTGGGGAGTGAAAAACTGTTTTTT. Translated, it gives CASSFVGVGSEKLFF. The variable domain in full, completed from reference TRBV28 and TRBJ1-4, reads DVKVTQSSRYLVKRTGEKVFLECVQDMDHENMFWYRQDPGLGLRLIYFSYDVKMKEKGDIPEGYSVSREKKERFSLILESASTNQTSMYLCASSFVGVGSEKLFFGSGTQLSVL.

The genes are TRBV16 and TRBJ2-5; D might be TRBD1 (5 bases). The germline V and J ends were trimmed by 1 base and 3 bases, with 9 bases remaining between them. There are 14 residues in the CDR3. CDR1 is KGHSY, CDR2 FQNENV, per germline. The CDR3: CASSQFTGEETQYF. The CDR3 DNA reads as TGTGCCAGCAGCCAATTTACAGGTGAAGAGACCCAGTACTTC.